These T cell receptor beta chains were read from a single sample in a study of vaccination effects on CD4 cells after COVID-19. These TCRs' antigens remain unknown. Generated by immunoSEQ multiplex PCR, the TCRdb table keeps only in-frame clones and is missing some. The sample contains 14,000 or so clones, around 79% of which appear only once. The input for sequencing was CD4+ T cells from PBMCs cultured with HCoV-NL63 spike peptides, taken after COVID-19 vaccination. These receptors originate from a human donor who had a prior SARS-CoV-2 infection. Each CDR3 is given with its conserved first and last residue. A D gene is named only where the DNA matches it firmly. A row's size may be missing; if present it is once, few, many or a size class.

>TRBJ1-6|TRBV5-4|TRBD1|few
CASSRGQGANSPLHF
TGTGCCAGCAGCCGGGGACAGGGGGCGAATTCACCCCTCCACTTT
>TRBJ1-4|TRBV11-2|NA|NA
CASSLSGATNEKLFF
TGTGCCAGCAGCTTATCTGGGGCCACTAATGAAAAACTGTTTTTT
>TRBJ2-7|TRBV6-1|NA|once
CASSEAYEQYF
TGTGCCAGCAGTGAGGCCTACGAGCAGTACTTC
>TRBJ2-7|TRBV10-3|NA|NA
CAIRDTAYEQYF
TGTGCCATCCGGGACACCGCCTACGAGCAGTACTTC
>TRBJ1-1|TRBV2|NA|NA
CASSELPGERAFF
TGTGCCAGCAGTGAACTTCCAGGGGAGCGCGCTTTCTTT
>TRBJ2-3|TRBV30|TRBD2|NA
CAWSVRTSLFPDTQYF
TGTGCCTGGAGTGTAAGGACTAGTCTTTTCCCAGATACGCAGTATTTT
>TRBJ2-3|TRBV9|NA|NA
CASSSGGRGSSWGQYF
TGTGCCAGCAGCTCAGGGGGTCGCGGGAGTTCCTGGGGGCAGTATTTT
>TRBJ2-5|TRBV28|TRBD2|NA
CASSPSGRYQETQYF
TGTGCCAGCAGCCCGAGCGGGAGATACCAAGAGACCCAGTACTTC
>TRBJ2-2|TRBV15|NA|NA
CATSRDSNTGELFF
TGTGCCACCAGCAGAGATTCCAATACGGGGGAGCTGTTTTTT
>TRBJ2-7|TRBV2|NA|NA
CASTRDNSREQYF
TGTGCCAGCACCAGGGATAACTCTCGCGAGCAGTACTTC
>TRBJ2-5|TRBV7-8|TRBD1|NA
CASSANRGRWETQYF
TGTGCCAGCAGCGCAAACAGGGGGCGGTGGGAGACCCAGTACTTC
>TRBJ1-4|TRBV2|NA|NA
CASAGVGLEKLFF
TGTGCCAGCGCGGGGGTAGGGTTGGAAAAACTGTTTTTT
>TRBJ2-2|TRBV4-1|NA|NA
CASSQITGYNTGELFF
TGCGCCAGCAGCCAAATTACAGGGTATAATACCGGGGAGCTGTTTTTT
>TRBJ2-3|TRBV20-1|TRBD1|NA
CSASGDRSDTQYF
TGCAGTGCTAGTGGGGACAGGTCAGATACGCAGTATTTT
>TRBJ2-7|TRBV4-1|NA|NA
CASSQDPGGTFYEQYF
TGCGCCAGCAGCCAAGATCCGGGCGGGACGTTCTACGAGCAGTACTTC
>TRBJ1-2|TRBV18|NA|NA
CASSYTNNYGYTF
TGTGCCAGCTCATACACTAATAACTATGGCTACACCTTC
>TRBJ2-3|TRBV7-9|NA|NA
CASSSEWGADTQYF
TGTGCCAGCAGCTCAGAGTGGGGTGCAGATACGCAGTATTTT
>TRBJ1-5|TRBV16|NA|few
CASSQSSSNQPQHF
TGTGCCAGCAGCCAATCCTCGAGCAATCAGCCCCAGCATTTT
>TRBJ1-2|TRBV10-3|TRBD1|NA
CAISEPGQGIYGYTF
TGTGCCATCAGTGAGCCGGGACAGGGAATCTATGGCTACACCTTC
>TRBJ2-1|TRBV10-1|TRBD1|NA
CASGISGTDSYNEQFF
TGCGCCAGCGGAATATCCGGGACAGATTCCTACAATGAGCAGTTCTTC
>TRBJ2-3|TRBV9|NA|NA
CASSLQGYSTDTQYF
TGTGCCAGCAGCTTACAGGGATATAGCACAGATACGCAGTATTTT
>TRBJ2-2|TRBV7-2|TRBD1|once
CASSPRGRASGELFF
TGTGCCAGCAGCCCTAGGGGGCGGGCCTCCGGGGAGCTGTTTTTT
>TRBJ1-4|TRBV5-5|NA|NA
CASSGDGIDEKLFF
TGTGCCAGCAGCGGGGACGGCATTGATGAAAAACTGTTTTTT
>TRBJ2-3|TRBV7-7|TRBD2|NA
CASSRLAGSGDTQYF
TGTGCTAGCAGCAGACTAGCGGGGAGTGGGGATACGCAGTATTTT
>TRBJ1-1|TRBV11-2|NA|NA
CASSSRRTLAEAFF
TGTGCCAGCAGCTCAAGGAGGACTTTGGCTGAAGCTTTCTTT
>TRBJ1-1|TRBV3-1/TRBV3-2|NA|NA
CASSERGMNTEAFF
TGTGCCAGCAGCGAAAGGGGGATGAACACTGAAGCTTTCTTT
>TRBJ2-3|TRBV11-1|NA|NA
CASSPSLADTQYF
TGTGCCAGCAGCCCTAGCCTAGCAGATACGCAGTATTTT
>TRBJ2-7|TRBV4-2|TRBD2|NA
CASSQGYSGSYEQYF
TGTGCCAGCAGCCAAGGCTATAGCGGGAGCTACGAGCAGTACTTC
>TRBJ1-1|TRBV7-2|NA|once
CASSVRGAEAFF
TGTGCCAGCAGCGTTCGAGGAGCTGAAGCTTTCTTT
>TRBJ2-7|TRBV3-1/TRBV3-2|TRBD2|NA
CASSQALAGVGYYEQYF
TGTGCCAGCAGCCAAGCTCTAGCGGGAGTGGGTTACTACGAGCAGTACTTC
>TRBJ1-1|TRBV4-1|NA|NA
CASSQATGNTEAFF
TGCGCCAGCAGCCAAGCCACTGGTAACACTGAAGCTTTCTTT
>TRBJ1-4|TRBV10-3|NA|NA
CAITDGTNEKLFF
TGTGCCATCACGGACGGAACTAATGAAAAACTGTTTTTT
>TRBJ2-3|TRBV5-4|NA|NA
CASSLADTQYF
TGTGCCAGCAGCTTGGCAGATACGCAGTATTTT
>TRBJ2-5|TRBV19|NA|once
CASSIGWSGETQYF
TGTGCCAGTAGTATAGGATGGAGTGGAGAGACCCAGTACTTC
>TRBJ1-1|TRBV2|TRBD1|NA
CASRLIGTDTEAFF
TGTGCCAGCAGGCTCATAGGGACAGACACTGAAGCTTTCTTT
>TRBJ1-1|TRBV5-6|NA|NA
CASSLVAKSFTEAFF
TGTGCCAGCAGCTTGGTAGCAAAATCCTTCACTGAAGCTTTCTTT
>TRBJ1-6|TRBV7-2|NA|NA
CASSLGSAQGNSPLHF
TGTGCCAGCAGCTTAGGCTCGGCTCAGGGGAATTCACCCCTCCACTTT
>TRBJ1-6|TRBV19|NA|NA
CASSIEDNSPLHF
TGTGCCAGTAGTATTGAGGACAATTCACCCCTCCACTTT
>TRBJ2-7|TRBV7-9|TRBD2|NA
CASSFVVAGTYEQYF
TGTGCCAGCAGCTTCGTGGTAGCGGGCACCTACGAGCAGTACTTC
>TRBJ1-6|TRBV28|NA|NA
CASSKPAGPYNSPLHF
TGTGCCAGCAGTAAACCAGCAGGGCCCTATAATTCACCCCTCCACTTT
>TRBJ2-7|TRBV19|TRBD2|NA
CASSVSGGPYEQYF
TGTGCCAGTAGTGTTTCGGGAGGCCCCTACGAGCAGTACTTC
>TRBJ2-1|TRBV3-1/TRBV3-2|TRBD2|NA
CASSPLAGGYNEQFF
TGTGCCAGCAGCCCCCTAGCGGGAGGTTACAATGAGCAGTTCTTC
>TRBJ2-5|TRBV15|NA|NA
CATTYKPQGPQYF
TGTGCCACCACCTACAAACCGCAGGGTCCCCAGTACTTC
>TRBJ1-1|TRBV7-9|NA|NA
CASSFWASDAFF
TGTGCCAGCAGCTTCTGGGCATCGGATGCTTTCTTT
>TRBJ1-5|TRBV7-8|NA|NA
CASSPTENQPQHF
TGTGCCAGCAGCCCGACAGAGAATCAGCCCCAGCATTTT
>TRBJ1-1|TRBV7-3|TRBD1|few
CASSLNRGGEAFF
TGTGCCAGCAGCTTAAACAGGGGTGGTGAAGCTTTCTTT